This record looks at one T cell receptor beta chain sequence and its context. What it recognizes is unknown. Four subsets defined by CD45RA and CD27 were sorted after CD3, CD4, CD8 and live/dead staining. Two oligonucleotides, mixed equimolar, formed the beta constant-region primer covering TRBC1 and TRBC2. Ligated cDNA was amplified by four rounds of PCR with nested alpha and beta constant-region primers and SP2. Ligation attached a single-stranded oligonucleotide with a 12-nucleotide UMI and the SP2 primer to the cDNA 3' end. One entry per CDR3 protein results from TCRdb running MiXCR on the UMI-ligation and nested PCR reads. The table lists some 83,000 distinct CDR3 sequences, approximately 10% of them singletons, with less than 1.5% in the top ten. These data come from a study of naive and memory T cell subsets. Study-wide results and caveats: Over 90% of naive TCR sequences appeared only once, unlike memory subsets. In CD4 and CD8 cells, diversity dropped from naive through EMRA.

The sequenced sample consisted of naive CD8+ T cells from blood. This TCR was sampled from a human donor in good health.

The CDR3 sequence: CASSHPPSGRARDTQYF. The DNA for the CDR3 is TGTGCCAGCAGCCACCCGCCCAGCGGGAGGGCCCGAGATACGCAGTATTTT. The chain has TRBV11-2 and TRBJ2-3; 10 positions agree with TRBD2. CDR1 and CDR2 (germline): SGHAT, FQNNGV. The CDR3 runs 17 residues. The J segment lost 5 bases and the V segment lost 5 bases, leaving 13 bases of the junction unmatched.